This TCR beta chain was sequenced for a study of cytomegalovirus exposure and HLA in healthy donors (dated by TCRdb to 2016 to 2017). A note on the overall study: In an earlier analysis of several hundred of the donors, 250 to 300 Gb of sequence data and 90 million to 120 million unique TCR beta sequences from 150 million to 200 million T cells were reported. Because of strong linkage in the cohort, roughly five DR-DQ haplotypes were treated as single units for association and clustering. The study profiled the T cell repertoires of about 640 subjects by immunosequencing and related them to cytomegalovirus serostatus. Approximately 310 gigabases of sequencing data and approximately 93 million unique TCR sequences were included in an early release covering about 700 HLA-typed donors. High-throughput TCR immunosequencing, statistical association of individual TCRs with disease status, and machine learning were combined to predict cytomegalovirus infection status. Rather than drawing on any new phenotypic data, the later analysis identified candidate immune exposures from TCR beta sequences and the way those sequences occurred across donors. HLA typing included class I and class II loci at four-digit resolution. An earlier analysis of 500 to 650 of the donors applied high-throughput TCR beta sequencing to assess whether each TCR beta V gene segment acted as functional or pseudogenic. The study aimed to test whether cataloging public T cell receptors could reveal signatures of past pathogen exposure. Every discovery cohort repertoire had been produced on one sequencing platform. In addition to the first cohort of 666 subjects, a separate validation cohort of 120 different subjects was used. In a later genetic analysis, genome-wide SNP genotypes for about 55% of the roughly 700 donors were used, and that subset was treated as a discovery cohort. Of the 300 to 500 genotyped donors, 81% were placed in the genetic ancestry cluster associated with self-reported Caucasian donors. Alongside the repertoire data, information on donor age, sex, ethnicity and CMV serostatus was compiled. Among some 410 genotyped donors of the cohort, an average of roughly 230,000 unique TCR beta nucleotide sequences was sequenced per donor, of which roughly 18% were non-productive. A later analysis re-examined previously published TCR beta repertoires from over 500 donors and added high-resolution HLA genotyping to investigate patterns of TCR occurrence. Typing coverage differed by locus: A, B, C, DRB1 and DQB1 were typed in roughly 620-640 donors, DQA1 in around 500, DPA1 in 606, and DPB1 in 472. The full study reports these points: In a later analysis, HLA-associated TCR beta chains showed more clonal expansion and lower generation probabilities than non-associated chains that were equally common. At a false discovery rate of 0.05, a later analysis linked roughly 17,000 TCR beta sequences to specific HLA alleles. An earlier analysis of approximately 540 of the donors showed that most TCR beta V segments appeared in productive rearrangements either about 87% or about 30% of the time, which broadly matched IMGT annotations. Most CMV-associated TCR beta chains appeared to be HLA-restricted in a later analysis, and the HLA associations seemed to be driven largely by CMV exposure. The earlier analysis of approximately 560 of the donors excluded roughly 17 rarely observed V segments, including chromosome 9 orphons, because counts were too low. Sequencing depth was assumed to be roughly uniform across donors in the presence/absence analyses, though that assumption may not hold. A few of the identified cytomegalovirus-associated TCR beta chains were confirmed in vitro to be specific for cytomegalovirus antigens. A later genetic analysis reported fewer N-insertions in productive TCRs among donors in an Asian-associated ancestry cluster than the 666-donor mean. Cytomegalovirus status was reported to be diagnosed by the classifier with high specificity and sensitivity in both the original and validation cohorts. Because some donors lacked HLA typing at each locus, the association tests relied only on the typed subset. A further reported finding was that TCR beta sequences accurately predicted the HLA-A and HLA-B alleles for most subjects in the first cohort. The only immune exposure information available for the cohort was CMV serostatus. The sequencing pipeline was judged likely to have produced a cluster of highly shared sequence variants as a technical artifact. Linkage disequilibrium might explain the correlated functional status among segregating V segments, but an unknown experimental factor could not be ruled out. While some public TCRs were present in many individuals, most TCR sequences turned up only very rarely across donors. In a later analysis, several top co-occurrence clusters were reported to appear linked to parvovirus B19, influenza, CMV and Epstein-Barr virus. When HLA alleles, especially DR and DQ, strongly co-occurred, attributing TCR associations to individual alleles was difficult. The authors suggested that the approach could potentially be generalized to other disease states and immunological phenotypes. The cohort was sequenced for TCR beta chains only, and without alpha or paired-chain data the features that could be detected were limited. V-gene and J-gene trimming of TCR beta chains was associated with a missense DCLRE1C variant in a later genetic analysis, and the association was replicated in an independent cohort. In a later analysis, the rate of TCR association differed among HLA loci, with DRB1 alleles having the most associated TCRs and HLA-C alleles having the fewest. A total of 150 or so TCR beta chains were listed by the study as associated with cytomegalovirus.

The cohort comprised 710 or so healthy bone marrow donors. At the time of sampling, every cohort member was nominally healthy, though immune exposures that went unrecorded were likely present. The donor was CMV seronegative and was included in the group of about 350 seronegative cohort members. A peripheral blood sample was collected from each donor, and TCR beta sequencing was performed on peripheral blood mononuclear cells. The Qiagen DNeasy Blood Extraction Kit was used to extract genomic DNA from the blood cell samples. Comments on this clone: Which antigen it targets is not known. Per-base qualities were not stored, and no clone one base away is much larger.

Library creation used the immunoSEQ multiplex PCR assay. For the multiplex PCR, a mixture combining 60 forward primers for TCR Vbeta segments and 13 reverse primers for TCR Jbeta segments was used. Amplification of the CDR3 region of rearranged TCR beta genes was performed with a multiplex PCR assay on genomic DNA. Amplified TCR beta libraries were sequenced as 87-base-pair reads on the Illumina HiSeq System. In the authors' own workflow: Across the 500 to 850 repertoires, a later analysis counted about 81 million unique TCR beta chains, around 10 million of which were shared by at least two donors. Raw reads were error-corrected and collapsed into unique sequences with a nearest-neighbor algorithm that merged closely related sequences to remove PCR and sequencing errors. To assign V, D and J gene segments, CDR3 sequences were aligned to IMGT reference sequences. For a sequence to be retained, at least a six-nucleotide match to both a V gene segment and a J gene segment was required. A rearrangement was called productive if the CDR3 had no stop codons and remained in frame with V and J, and every other rearrangement was called non-productive. CDR3 was defined by IMGT convention, running from the second conserved V-encoded cysteine to the conserved J-encoded phenylalanine. Sequences without an unambiguous match to a single V gene segment were excluded from the earlier analysis of about 600 of the donors. An earlier analysis of several hundred of the donors called V segments functional above 56.7% productive rearrangements and segregating when the between-donor standard deviation exceeded 5%. A statistical classification framework was built for diagnosing cytomegalovirus status from the catalog of TCR beta chain sequences. In a later analysis, V and J genes were assigned by comparing TCR nucleotide sequences against IMGT/GENE-DB human TR gene sequences. The TCRdist pipeline was used in a later analysis to assign CDR3 sequences and most-parsimonious VDJ recombination scenarios. In a later analysis, each TCR beta chain was defined by its CDR3 amino acid sequence together with its V-gene family, and reads without a unique V-gene family were excluded. To address suspected cross-contamination and a sequencing artifact, a later analysis removed a few hundred highly shared, low-generation-probability nucleotide sequences. In a later analysis, a clonal expansion index for each public chain was calculated from normalized within-repertoire ranks of inferred template counts. Generation probabilities in a later analysis came from a VDJ recombination model fitted to out-of-frame rearrangements, and those results were checked against IGoR. In a later analysis, TCR-TCR, TCR-HLA and TCR-CMV co-occurrence was scored with hypergeometric tests, and a repertoire-size bias correction was applied to TCR pairs. To estimate false discovery rates, a later analysis permuted the HLA or CMV assignments 20 times. In a later analysis, co-occurring TCRs were grouped with DBSCAN, and TCRdist sequence similarity was added when clustering was performed within HLA-allele-positive subsets. Repertoires with fewer than 30,000 or more than 120,000 public chains were left out of co-occurrence clustering, as were four to six repertoires with anomalous nucleotide sharing. Entries here come from immuneACCESS through TCRdb and include only in-frame sequences with V and J called. Some clones fail to appear in such tables; in the studies checked, an unresolved V gene covers under half of the shortfall, and the cause of the remainder is unknown. That table furnishes V, J and clone size, whereas the DNA furnished D and trimming. This sample holds fewer than 200,000 clones; roughly 76% were observed only once. About 13% of the sample goes to the ten largest clones.

The TCR was taken from a woman in her forties or fifties in good health and CMV-seronegative. The sequencing sample was made of PBMCs.

The CDR3 sequence is CASSIFPPRTYNEQFF. The nucleotide sequence reads TGTGCCAGTAGTATATTTCCCCCGAGGACCTACAATGAGCAGTTCTTC. The chain is made from TRBV19 and TRBJ2-1; the D gene cannot be named for sure. Its CDR3 holds 16 amino acids, cysteine through phenylalanine. Left in the record is the CDR3 DNA by itself, 48 bases read in frame from the first base. Relative to germline, V is 2 bases shorter and J is 2 bases shorter, with 13 bases between their ends. The germline V gene (reference sequence) sets CDR1 to LNHDA and CDR2 to SQIVND.